This paragraph reports one TCR beta chain. Unique molecular identifiers were affixed to single, distinct cDNA molecules. TCRdb called the 5' RACE reads again in MiXCR, with one record for every CDR3 protein. This sample has roughly 46,000 distinct CDR3 sequences, with 6% to 7.5% found just once. Germline V gene sequence: CDR1 DFQATT, CDR2 SNEGSKA (reference sequence). CDR3 length equals 15 residues. Trimming pared 2 bases from V and 2 bases from J, leaving 14 bases between. The source of the sample is a study of early T cells in non-severe SARS-CoV-2 infection. This clonotype was obtained from an adult who was a healthcare worker with PCR-confirmed SARS-CoV-2 infection or an uninfected control (not recorded which). The sequencing input was whole blood. The chain combines TRBV20-1 with TRBJ2-3; either TRBD1 or TRBD2 may supply D (5 bases each). For the CDR3, the DNA is TGCAGTGCTAGATGGGGGACGGACATCACAGATACGCAGTATTTT. It codes for CSARWGTDITDTQYF.